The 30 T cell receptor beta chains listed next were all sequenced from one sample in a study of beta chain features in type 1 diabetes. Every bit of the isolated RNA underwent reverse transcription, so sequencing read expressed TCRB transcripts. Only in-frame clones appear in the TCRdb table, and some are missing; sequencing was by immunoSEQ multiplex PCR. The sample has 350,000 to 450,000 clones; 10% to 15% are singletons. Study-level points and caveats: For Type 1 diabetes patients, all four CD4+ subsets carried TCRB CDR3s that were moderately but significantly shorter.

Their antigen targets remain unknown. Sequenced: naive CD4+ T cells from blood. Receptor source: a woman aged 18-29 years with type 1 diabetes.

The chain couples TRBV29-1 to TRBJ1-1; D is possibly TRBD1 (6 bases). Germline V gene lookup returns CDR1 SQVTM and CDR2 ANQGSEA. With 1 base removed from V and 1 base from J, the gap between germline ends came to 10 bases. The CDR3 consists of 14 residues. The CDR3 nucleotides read TGCAGCGTTGAAGTCCAGGGGCCGAACACTGAAGCTTTCTTT. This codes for CSVEVQGPNTEAFF.

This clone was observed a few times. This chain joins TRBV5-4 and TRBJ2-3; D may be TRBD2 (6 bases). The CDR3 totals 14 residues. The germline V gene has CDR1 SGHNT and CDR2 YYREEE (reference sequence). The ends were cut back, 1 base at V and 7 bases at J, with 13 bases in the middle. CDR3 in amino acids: CASSLTSGTYTQYF. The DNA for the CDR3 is TGTGCCAGCAGCTTGACCTCCGGGACTTATACGCAGTATTTT. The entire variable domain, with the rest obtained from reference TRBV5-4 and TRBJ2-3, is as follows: ETGVTQSPTHLIKTRGQQVTLRCSSQSGHNTVSWYQQALGQGPQFIFQYYREEENGRGNFPPRFSGLQFPNYSSELNVNALELDDSALYLCASSLTSGTYTQYFGPGTRLTVL.

The CDR3 protein is CASKRTRSVAEAFF. In DNA, the CDR3 is TGTGCCAGCAAAAGGACACGGAGCGTGGCTGAAGCTTTCTTT. The genes are TRBV11-3 and TRBJ1-1, with D possibly being TRBD1 (5 bases). Germline assignment: CDR1 SGHNT and CDR2 YENEEA. This CDR3 contains 14 residues. V was clipped by 7 bases and J by 6 bases, with 18 bases between them. Looking up the rest from reference TRBV11-3 and TRBJ1-1 gives the full variable domain: EAGVVQSPRYKIIEKKQPVAFWCNPISGHNTLYWYLQNLGQGPELLIRYENEEAVDDSQLPKDRFSAERLKGVDSTLKIQPAELGDSAVYLCASKRTRSVAEAFFGQGTRLTVV.

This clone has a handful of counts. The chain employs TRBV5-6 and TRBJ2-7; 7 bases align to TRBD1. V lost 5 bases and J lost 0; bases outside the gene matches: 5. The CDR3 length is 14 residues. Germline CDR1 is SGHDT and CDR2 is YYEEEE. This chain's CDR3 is CASRWSGGSYEQYF. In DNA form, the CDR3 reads TGTGCCAGCAGGTGGTCAGGGGGCTCCTACGAGCAGTACTTC.

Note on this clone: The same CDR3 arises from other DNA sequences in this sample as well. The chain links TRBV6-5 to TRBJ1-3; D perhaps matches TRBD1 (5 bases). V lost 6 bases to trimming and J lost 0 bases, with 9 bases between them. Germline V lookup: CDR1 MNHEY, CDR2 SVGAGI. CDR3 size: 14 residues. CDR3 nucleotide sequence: TGTGCCAGCAGGGGACTCAGCTCTGGAAACACCATATATTTT. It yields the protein CASRGLSSGNTIYF.

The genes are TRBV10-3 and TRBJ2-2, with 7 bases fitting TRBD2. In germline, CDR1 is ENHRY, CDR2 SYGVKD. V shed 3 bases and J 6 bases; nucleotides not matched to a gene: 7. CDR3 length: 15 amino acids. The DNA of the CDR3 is TGTGCCATCAGTGACCGGGGGACTACCGCCGGGGAGCTGTTTTTT. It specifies CAISDRGTTAGELFF.

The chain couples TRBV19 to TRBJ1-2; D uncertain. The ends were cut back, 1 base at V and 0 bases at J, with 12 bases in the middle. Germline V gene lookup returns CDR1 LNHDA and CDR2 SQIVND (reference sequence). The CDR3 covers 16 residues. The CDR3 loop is CASSIGTESSNYGYTF. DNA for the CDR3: TGTGCCAGTAGTATAGGAACGGAGTCTTCTAACTATGGCTACACCTTC.

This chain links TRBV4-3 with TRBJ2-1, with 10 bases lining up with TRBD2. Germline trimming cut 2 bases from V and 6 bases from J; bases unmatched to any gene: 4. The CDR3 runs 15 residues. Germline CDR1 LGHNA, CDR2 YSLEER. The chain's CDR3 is CASSQIGTSVNEQFF. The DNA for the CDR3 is TGCGCCAGCAGCCAAATCGGGACTAGCGTCAATGAGCAGTTCTTC.

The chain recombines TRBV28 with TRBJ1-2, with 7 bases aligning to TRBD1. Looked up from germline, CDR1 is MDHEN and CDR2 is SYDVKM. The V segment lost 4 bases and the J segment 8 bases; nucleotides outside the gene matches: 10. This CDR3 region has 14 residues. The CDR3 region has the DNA TGTGCCAGCAGTTCCACAGGGGCCCCACGGGGCTACACCTTC. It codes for CASSSTGAPRGYTF.

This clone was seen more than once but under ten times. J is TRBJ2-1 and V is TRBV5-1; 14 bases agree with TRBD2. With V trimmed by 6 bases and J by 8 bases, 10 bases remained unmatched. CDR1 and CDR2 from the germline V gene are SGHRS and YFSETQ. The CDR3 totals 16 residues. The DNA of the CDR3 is TGCGCCAGCAATTTAGGGGGACTAGCGGGAGTGGATGAGCAGTTCTTC. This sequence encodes CASNLGGLAGVDEQFF.

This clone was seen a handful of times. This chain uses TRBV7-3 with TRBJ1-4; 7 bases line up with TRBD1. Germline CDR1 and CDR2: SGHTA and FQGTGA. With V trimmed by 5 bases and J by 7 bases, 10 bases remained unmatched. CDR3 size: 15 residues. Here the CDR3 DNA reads TGTGCCAGCAGCACAGGAGGGGGCAGTGGTGAAAAACTGTTTTTT. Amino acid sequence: CASSTGGGSGEKLFF.

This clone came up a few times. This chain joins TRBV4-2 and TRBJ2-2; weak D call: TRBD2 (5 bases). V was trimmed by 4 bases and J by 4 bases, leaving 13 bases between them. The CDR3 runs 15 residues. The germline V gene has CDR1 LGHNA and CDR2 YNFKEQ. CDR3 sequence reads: CASSPGLAGTGELFF. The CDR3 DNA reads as TGTGCCAGCAGCCCGGGCCTAGCCGGCACCGGGGAGCTGTTTTTT.

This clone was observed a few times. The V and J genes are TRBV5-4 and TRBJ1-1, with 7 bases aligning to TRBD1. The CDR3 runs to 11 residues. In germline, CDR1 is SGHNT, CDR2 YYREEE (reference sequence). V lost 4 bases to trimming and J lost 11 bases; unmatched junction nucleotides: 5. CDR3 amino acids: CASSLDRVAFF. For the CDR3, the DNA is TGTGCCAGCAGCCTTGACAGGGTGGCTTTCTTT.

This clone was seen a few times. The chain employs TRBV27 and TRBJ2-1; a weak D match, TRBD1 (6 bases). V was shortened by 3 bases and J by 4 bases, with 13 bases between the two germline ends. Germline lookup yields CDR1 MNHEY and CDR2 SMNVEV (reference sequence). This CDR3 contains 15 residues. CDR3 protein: CASSFSPGHYNEQFF. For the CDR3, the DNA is TGTGCCAGCAGTTTCTCACCGGGACATTACAATGAGCAGTTCTTC.

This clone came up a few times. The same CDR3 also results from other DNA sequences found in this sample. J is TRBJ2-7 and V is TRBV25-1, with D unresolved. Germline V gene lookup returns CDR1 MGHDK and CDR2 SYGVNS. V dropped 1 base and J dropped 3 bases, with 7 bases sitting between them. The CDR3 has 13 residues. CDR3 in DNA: TGTGCCAGCAGTGAATCAGGCAGCTACGAGCAGTACTTC. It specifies CASSESGSYEQYF.

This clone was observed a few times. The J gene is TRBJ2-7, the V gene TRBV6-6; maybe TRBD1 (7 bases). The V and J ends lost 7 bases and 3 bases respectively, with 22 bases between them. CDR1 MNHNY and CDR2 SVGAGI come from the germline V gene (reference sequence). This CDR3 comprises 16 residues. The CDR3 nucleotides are TGTGCCAGCATCGCGCCTGGAGGGGGCAAAATCTACGAGCAGTACTTC. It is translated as CASIAPGGGKIYEQYF.

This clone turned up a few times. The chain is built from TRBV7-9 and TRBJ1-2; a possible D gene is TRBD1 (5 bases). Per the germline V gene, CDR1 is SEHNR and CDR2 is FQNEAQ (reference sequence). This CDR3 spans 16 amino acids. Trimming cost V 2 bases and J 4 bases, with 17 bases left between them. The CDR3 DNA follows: TGTGCCAGCAGCTTATCTTGGCAGGGCGAAGGCTATGGCTACACCTTC. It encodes CASSLSWQGEGYGYTF. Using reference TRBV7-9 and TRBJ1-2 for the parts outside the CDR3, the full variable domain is DTGVSQNPRHKITKRGQNVTFRCDPISEHNRLYWYRQTLGQGPEFLTYFQNEAQLEKSRLLSDRFSAERPKGSFSTLEIQRTEQGDSAMYLCASSLSWQGEGYGYTFGSGTRLTVV.

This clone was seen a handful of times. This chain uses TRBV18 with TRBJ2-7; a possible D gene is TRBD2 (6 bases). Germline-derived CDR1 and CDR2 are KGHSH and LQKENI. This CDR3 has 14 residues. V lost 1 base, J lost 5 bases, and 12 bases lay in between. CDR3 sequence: CASSPRVGEDEQYF. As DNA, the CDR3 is TGTGCCAGCTCACCACGCGTAGGGGAGGACGAGCAGTACTTC.

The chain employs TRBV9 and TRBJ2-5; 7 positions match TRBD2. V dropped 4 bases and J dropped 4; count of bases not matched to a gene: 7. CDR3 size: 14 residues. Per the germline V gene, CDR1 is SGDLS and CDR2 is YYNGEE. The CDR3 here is CASSLSGGAETQYF. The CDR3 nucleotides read TGTGCCAGCAGCTTATCGGGGGGTGCAGAGACCCAGTACTTC.

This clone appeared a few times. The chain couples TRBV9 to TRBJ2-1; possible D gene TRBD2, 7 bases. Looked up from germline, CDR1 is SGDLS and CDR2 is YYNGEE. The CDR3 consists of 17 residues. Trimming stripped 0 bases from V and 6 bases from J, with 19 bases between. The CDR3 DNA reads TGTGCCAGCAGCGTAGCCCTGGGGGGGGCGTCGCTCAATGAGCAGTTCTTC. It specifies CASSVALGGASLNEQFF. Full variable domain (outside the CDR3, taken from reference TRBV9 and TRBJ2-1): DSGVTQTPKHLITATGQRVTLRCSPRSGDLSVYWYQQSLDQGLQFLIQYYNGEERAKGNILERFSAQQFPDLHSELNLSSLELGDSALYFCASSVALGGASLNEQFFGPGTRLTVL.

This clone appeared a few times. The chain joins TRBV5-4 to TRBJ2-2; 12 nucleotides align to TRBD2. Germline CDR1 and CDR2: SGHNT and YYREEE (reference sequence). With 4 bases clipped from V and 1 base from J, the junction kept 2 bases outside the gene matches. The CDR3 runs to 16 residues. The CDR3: CASSPTSGGNTGELFF. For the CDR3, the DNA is TGTGCCAGCAGCCCGACTAGCGGGGGGAACACCGGGGAGCTGTTTTTT.

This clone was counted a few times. As DNA, the CDR3 is TGCGCCAGCAGCCTCTCTGGGCAGGGGGCAATGGATACGCAGTATTTT. Translation: CASSLSGQGAMDTQYF. The chain carries TRBV4-1 and TRBJ2-3; 8 nucleotides agree with TRBD1. This CDR3 spans 16 amino acids. V dropped 4 bases and J dropped 6; count of bases not matched to a gene: 12. Germline V lookup: CDR1 MGHRA, CDR2 YSYEKL.

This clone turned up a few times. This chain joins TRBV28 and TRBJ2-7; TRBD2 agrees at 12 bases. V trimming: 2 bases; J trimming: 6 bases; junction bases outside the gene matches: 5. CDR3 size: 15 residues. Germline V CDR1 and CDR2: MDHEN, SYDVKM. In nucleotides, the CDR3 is TGTGCCAGCAGTTTAACGGCTAGCGGGAGGGGCGAGCAGTACTTC. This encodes CASSLTASGRGEQYF.

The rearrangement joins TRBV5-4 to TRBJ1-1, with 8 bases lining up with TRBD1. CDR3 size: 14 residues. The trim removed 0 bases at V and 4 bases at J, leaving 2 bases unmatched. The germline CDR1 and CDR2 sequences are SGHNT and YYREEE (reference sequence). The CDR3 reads CASSLGQGSTEAFF. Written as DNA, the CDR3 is TGTGCCAGCAGCTTGGGACAGGGGAGCACTGAAGCTTTCTTT. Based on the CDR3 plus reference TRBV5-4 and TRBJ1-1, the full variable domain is ETGVTQSPTHLIKTRGQQVTLRCSSQSGHNTVSWYQQALGQGPQFIFQYYREEENGRGNFPPRFSGLQFPNYSSELNVNALELDDSALYLCASSLGQGSTEAFFGQGTRLTVV.

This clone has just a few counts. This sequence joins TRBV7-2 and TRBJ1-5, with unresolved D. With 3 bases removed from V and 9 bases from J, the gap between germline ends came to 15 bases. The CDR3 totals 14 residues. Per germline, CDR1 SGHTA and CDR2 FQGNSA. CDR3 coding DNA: TGTGCCAGCAGCTTGGGCCAGGCTTTTGGGCCCCAGCATTTT. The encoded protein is CASSLGQAFGPQHF.

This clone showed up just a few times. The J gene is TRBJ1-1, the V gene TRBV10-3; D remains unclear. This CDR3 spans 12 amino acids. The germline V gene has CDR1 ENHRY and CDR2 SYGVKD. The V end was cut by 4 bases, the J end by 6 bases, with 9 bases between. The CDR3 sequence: CAISVEGSEAFF. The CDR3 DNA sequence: TGTGCCATCAGTGTCGAGGGATCTGAAGCTTTCTTT.

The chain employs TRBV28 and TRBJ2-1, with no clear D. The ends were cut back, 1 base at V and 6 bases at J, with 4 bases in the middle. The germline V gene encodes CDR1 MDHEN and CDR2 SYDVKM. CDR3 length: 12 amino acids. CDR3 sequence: CASSLSGNEQFF. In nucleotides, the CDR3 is TGTGCCAGCAGTTTATCCGGCAATGAGCAGTTCTTC.

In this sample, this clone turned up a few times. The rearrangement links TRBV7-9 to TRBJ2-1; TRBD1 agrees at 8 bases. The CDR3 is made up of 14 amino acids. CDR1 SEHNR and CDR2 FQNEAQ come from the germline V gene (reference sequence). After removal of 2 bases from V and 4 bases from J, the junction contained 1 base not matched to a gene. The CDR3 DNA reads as TGTGCCAGCAGCTTAAGGGACAGGTACAATGAGCAGTTCTTC. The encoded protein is CASSLRDRYNEQFF.

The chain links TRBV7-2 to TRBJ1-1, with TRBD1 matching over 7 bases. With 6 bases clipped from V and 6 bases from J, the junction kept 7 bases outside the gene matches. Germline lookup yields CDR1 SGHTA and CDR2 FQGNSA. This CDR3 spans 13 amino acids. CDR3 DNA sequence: TGTGCCAGCAGAGAACACAGGGGCGCTGAAGCTTTCTTT. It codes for CASREHRGAEAFF.

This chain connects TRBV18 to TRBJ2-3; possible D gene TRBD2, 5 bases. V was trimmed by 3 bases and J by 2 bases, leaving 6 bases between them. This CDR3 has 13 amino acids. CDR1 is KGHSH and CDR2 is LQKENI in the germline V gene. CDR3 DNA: TGTGCCAGCTCACCCGGACTCACAGATACGCAGTATTTT. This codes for CASSPGLTDTQYF.